This is a list of T cell receptor beta chains from one sample in a study of T cells after yellow fever vaccination. Via MiXCR, TCRdb re-called the 5' RACE reads, giving one row per CDR3 protein. The data contain roughly 70,000 distinct CDR3 sequences, 7.7% of them singletons. The material sequenced was CD8+ T cells sorted from PBMCs, taken on the day of the yellow fever booster vaccination. All receptors derive from a man aged 30-40 years who received the YFV17D yellow fever vaccine. Both conserved end residues are part of each CDR3. The D gene is left open where the match is weak. Some rows mark clone size as missing; the rest say once, few, many or name a class of expanded clone.

>TRBV10-2|-|-|TRBJ2-1
CASNEGGYNEQFF
TGCGCCAGCAACGAAGGGGGATACAATGAGCAGTTCTTC
>TRBV14|-|many|TRBJ1-2
CASSQVVVEGYTF
TGTGCCAGCAGCCAAGTCGTAGTCGAGGGCTACACCTTC
>TRBV7-2|TRBD2|many|TRBJ2-7
CASRLLAGGPHEQYF
TGTGCCAGCAGACTTCTAGCGGGAGGGCCCCACGAGCAGTACTTC
>TRBV29-1|TRBD2|many|TRBJ2-1
CSVEDDLAGGTYNEQFF
TGCAGCGTTGAAGATGACCTAGCGGGAGGTACCTACAATGAGCAGTTCTTC
>TRBV29-1|-|-|TRBJ2-5
CSVEWGVQQETQYF
TGCAGCGTTGAGTGGGGGGTTCAACAAGAGACCCAGTACTTC
>TRBV5-6|TRBD2|-|TRBJ2-7
CASSSGTVYEQYF
TGTGCCAGCAGCAGCGGGACTGTCTACGAGCAGTACTTC
>TRBV27|TRBD1|few|TRBJ2-7
CASSIRDRGSEQYF
TGTGCCAGCAGTATCCGGGACAGGGGGAGTGAGCAGTACTTC
>TRBV3-1|-|few|TRBJ2-7
CASSPTLTYEQYF
TGTGCCAGCAGCCCAACATTGACCTACGAGCAGTACTTC
>TRBV6-5|-|-|TRBJ2-7
CASSYSAPGEQYF
TGTGCCAGCAGTTATTCAGCGCCGGGTGAGCAGTACTTC
>TRBV11-3|-|many|TRBJ2-1
CASSPRGSSYNEQFF
TGTGCCAGCAGCCCACGGGGGAGCTCCTACAATGAGCAGTTCTTC
>TRBV12-3/TRBV12-4|-|many|TRBJ2-3
CASEAGTTDTQYF
TGTGCCAGCGAGGCGGGAACCACAGATACGCAGTATTTT
>TRBV29-1|-|many|TRBJ2-2
CSVLQRANTGELFF
TGCAGCGTTTTACAGCGAGCGAACACCGGGGAGCTGTTTTTT
>TRBV27|TRBD1|few|TRBJ2-7
CASSTGTGVEQYF
TGTGCCAGCAGCACCGGGACAGGTGTCGAGCAGTACTTC
>TRBV29-1|-|many|TRBJ2-1
CSVDNEQFF
TGCAGCGTGGACAATGAGCAGTTCTTC
>TRBV4-3|-|-|TRBJ1-3
CASSQDRSPGNTIYF
TGCGCCAGCAGCCAAGACAGGTCCCCTGGAAACACCATATATTTT
>TRBV28|-|-|TRBJ2-7
CATQFGGTYEQYF
TGTGCCACCCAGTTTGGGGGGACCTACGAGCAGTACTTC
>TRBV11-2|TRBD2|-|TRBJ2-5
CASSPLAGALSF
TGTGCCAGCAGCCCACTAGCGGGGGCCCTCTCCTTC
>TRBV7-6|TRBD2|few|TRBJ2-1
CASSLLTSGYNEQFF
TGTGCCAGCAGCTTATTGACTAGCGGTTACAATGAGCAGTTCTTC
>TRBV4-3|-|-|TRBJ2-2
CASSQGITGELFF
TGCGCCAGCAGCCAAGGGATAACCGGGGAGCTGTTTTTT
>TRBV28|TRBD1|few|TRBJ2-7
CASSFYGTGNYEQYF
TGTGCCAGCAGTTTTTATGGGACAGGGAACTACGAGCAGTACTTC
>TRBV25-1|-|few|TRBJ1-1
CASILNTEAFF
TGTGCCAGCATTCTTAACACTGAAGCTTTCTTT
>TRBV29-1|TRBD1|-|TRBJ2-2
CSDRGPTGELFF
TGCAGCGACAGGGGGCCCACCGGGGAGCTGTTTTTT
>TRBV7-9|-|few|TRBJ2-1
CASSLIGGTYNEQFF
TGTGCCAGCAGCTTAATCGGCGGGACTTACAATGAGCAGTTCTTC
>TRBV7-7|TRBD2|-|TRBJ2-3
CASSRLAGGDNTQYF
TGTGCCAGCAGCAGACTAGCGGGAGGGGATAATACGCAGTATTTT
>TRBV20-1|-|few|TRBJ2-7
CSASRHRDTYEQYF
TGCAGTGCTAGTCGCCACAGGGATACCTACGAGCAGTACTTC
>TRBV7-9|-|-|TRBJ2-5
CASSSFSRGEGTQYF
TGTGCCAGCAGCTCATTTTCTAGGGGTGAAGGAACCCAGTACTTC
>TRBV19|TRBD1|few|TRBJ2-7
CASSPTGGIAYEQYF
TGTGCCAGTAGTCCAACAGGGGGCATCGCCTACGAGCAGTACTTC
>TRBV10-2|-|-|TRBJ1-5
CGEGGKGKPQHF
TGCGGAGAGGGAGGGAAAGGAAAGCCCCAGCATTTT
>TRBV7-9|-|few|TRBJ1-1
CATGMDTEAFF
TGTGCCACCGGGATGGACACTGAAGCTTTCTTT
>TRBV3-1|-|few|TRBJ1-2
CASSQLDDYGYTF
TGTGCCAGCAGCCAACTGGACGACTATGGCTACACCTTC
>TRBV7-8|TRBD1|many|TRBJ2-1
CASSLGQGGYNEQFF
TGTGCCAGCAGCCTAGGACAGGGGGGGTACAATGAGCAGTTCTTC
>TRBV9|-|many|TRBJ2-7
CASSVGSFPTYEQYF
TGTGCCAGCAGCGTAGGTTCTTTTCCAACCTACGAGCAGTACTTC
>TRBV28|-|many|TRBJ1-6
CASSETGLSYNSPLHF
TGTGCCAGCAGTGAGACAGGACTCTCCTATAATTCACCCCTCCACTTT
>TRBV14|-|few|TRBJ2-4
CASSQGTRQYF
TGTGCCAGCAGCCAAGGGACCAGGCAGTACTTC
>TRBV11-2|-|many|TRBJ2-7
CASSLEVVASGLWDEQYF
TGTGCCAGCAGCTTAGAGGTTGTTGCGAGCGGGTTGTGGGACGAGCAGTACTTC
>TRBV3-1|TRBD2|few|TRBJ2-7
CASSPGGPADEQYF
TGTGCCAGCAGTCCGGGGGGGCCAGCCGACGAGCAGTACTTC
>TRBV28|TRBD1|many|TRBJ2-7
CAHKTGSSYEQYF
TGTGCCCACAAGACAGGGAGCTCCTACGAGCAGTACTTC
>TRBV11-2|-|many|TRBJ2-7
CASSFPDYEQYF
TGTGCCAGCAGCTTTCCCGACTACGAGCAGTACTTC
>TRBV30|TRBD2|-|TRBJ2-3
CAWRGTSVTDTQYF
TGTGCCTGGAGGGGGACTAGCGTAACAGATACGCAGTATTTT
>TRBV11-2|TRBD1|-|TRBJ2-7
CASSLIGTGSEQYF
TGTGCCAGCAGCTTAATCGGGACAGGATCCGAGCAGTACTTC
>TRBV6-2/TRBV6-3|-|few|TRBJ2-7
CARITGLENGEQYF
TGTGCCAGAATTACCGGACTCGAAAACGGGGAGCAGTACTTC
>TRBV6-2/TRBV6-3|-|few|TRBJ2-1
CASSLSEYNEQFF
TGTGCCAGCAGTCTTAGCGAATACAATGAGCAGTTCTTC
>TRBV20-1|TRBD1|few|TRBJ2-2
CSARLGTANTGELFF
TGCAGTGCTAGACTCGGGACAGCGAACACCGGGGAGCTGTTTTTT
>TRBV15|-|few|TRBJ2-1
CATSNPGDPYNEQFF
TGTGCCACCAGCAACCCGGGAGACCCCTACAATGAGCAGTTCTTC
>TRBV7-3|TRBD2|-|TRBJ2-2
CARDDWEGGPAGELFF
TGTGCCAGGGACGATTGGGAGGGCGGTCCGGCCGGGGAGCTGTTTTTT
>TRBV6-5|TRBD2|few|TRBJ2-3
CASSYVAGGDTQYF
TGTGCCAGCAGTTACGTAGCGGGAGGCGATACGCAGTATTTT
>TRBV27|-|few|TRBJ2-1
CATSGTLYNEQFF
TGTGCCACTTCCGGGACTTTATACAATGAGCAGTTCTTC
>TRBV3-1|-|-|TRBJ2-1
CASSWDFQGEQFF
TGTGCCAGCAGCTGGGATTTCCAGGGTGAGCAGTTCTTC
>TRBV19|TRBD2|-|TRBJ2-7
CASSLSGRAYEQYF
TGTGCCAGTAGCCTTAGCGGGAGAGCCTACGAGCAGTACTTC